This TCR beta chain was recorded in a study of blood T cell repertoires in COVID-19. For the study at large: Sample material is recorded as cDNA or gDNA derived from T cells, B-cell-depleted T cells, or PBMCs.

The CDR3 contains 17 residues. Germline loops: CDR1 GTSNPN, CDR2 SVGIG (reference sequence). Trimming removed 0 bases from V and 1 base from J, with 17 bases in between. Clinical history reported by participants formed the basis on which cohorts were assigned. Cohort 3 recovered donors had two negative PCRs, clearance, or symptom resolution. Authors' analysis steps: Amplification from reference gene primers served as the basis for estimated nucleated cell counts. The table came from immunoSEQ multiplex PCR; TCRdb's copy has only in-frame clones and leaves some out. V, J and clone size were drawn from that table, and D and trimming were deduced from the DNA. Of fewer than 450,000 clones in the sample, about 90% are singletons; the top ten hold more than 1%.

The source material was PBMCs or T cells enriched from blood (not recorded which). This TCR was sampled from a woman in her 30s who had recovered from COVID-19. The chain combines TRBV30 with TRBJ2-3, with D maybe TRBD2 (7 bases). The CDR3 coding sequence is TGTGCCTGGAGTGTGTTGAAGGGAGGGGGGCGCACAGATACGCAGTATTTT. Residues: CAWSVLKGGGRTDTQYF. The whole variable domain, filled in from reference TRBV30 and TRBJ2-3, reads SQTIHQWPATLVQPVGSPLSLECTVEGTSNPNLYWYRQAAGRGLQLLFYSVGIGQISSEVPQNLSASRPQDRQFILSSKKLLLSDSGFYLCAWSVLKGGGRTDTQYFGPGTRLTVL.